This TCR beta chain was observed in a study of tumor and adjacent non-tumor tissue in lung cancer. To note about this clonotype: Its antigen is currently unknown.

No cell sorting was done before RNA was extracted from the tissue. Chemotherapy-naive patients with new lung cancer underwent thoracic surgery in China, August–late 2014. General study points: Normal lung showed higher cumulative top 100 clone frequency than tumor.

This CDR3 comprises 17 residues. V lost 2 bases to trimming and J lost 2 bases, with 18 bases between them. CDR1 is MGHRA and CDR2 is YSYEKL in the germline V gene. A modified ARM-PCR protocol with three rounds of nested PCR amplified TCRbeta. TCRdb reprocessed the multiplex PCR reads via MiXCR and lists one record per CDR3 protein. The data hold 75,000 to 95,000 distinct CDR3 sequences, with about two thirds observed a single time. V and J are TRBV4-1 and TRBJ2-5; maybe TRBD2 (6 bases). This TCR was sampled from a woman aged 40-49 years with non-small cell lung cancer. Sequencing was carried out using lung tumor tissue. The CDR3 bases are TGCGCCAGCAGCCAAATTCGTGGGAAGGACTATCAAGAGACCCAGTACTTC. Translating it yields CASSQIRGKDYQETQYF.